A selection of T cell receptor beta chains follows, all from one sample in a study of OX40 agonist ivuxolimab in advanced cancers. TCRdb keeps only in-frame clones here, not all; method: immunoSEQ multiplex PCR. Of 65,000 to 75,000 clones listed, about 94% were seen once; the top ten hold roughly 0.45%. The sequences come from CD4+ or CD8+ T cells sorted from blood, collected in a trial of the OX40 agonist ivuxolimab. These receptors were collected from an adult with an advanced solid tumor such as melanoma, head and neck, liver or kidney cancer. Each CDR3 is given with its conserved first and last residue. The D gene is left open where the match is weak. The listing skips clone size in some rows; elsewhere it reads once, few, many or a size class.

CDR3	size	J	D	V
CASSKPTVNTEAFF	once	TRBJ1-1	-	TRBV6-1
CASSFVGQAFSGNTIYF	-	TRBJ1-3	TRBD1	TRBV7-9
CSVGTGTLNTEAFF	-	TRBJ1-1	-	TRBV29-1
CASSVGTGGDYGYTF	-	TRBJ1-2	TRBD1	TRBV9
CASSLNTGELFF	-	TRBJ2-2	-	TRBV27
CASSPLSGTTDTQYF	-	TRBJ2-3	-	TRBV5-1
CASKEGLARGWQYF	-	TRBJ2-7	TRBD2	TRBV19
CASRADRGTTEAFF	once	TRBJ1-1	TRBD1	TRBV6-1
CAARDWGLGRDEQYF	-	TRBJ2-7	-	TRBV27
CASSLRYTTGQGAAEAFF	-	TRBJ1-1	TRBD1	TRBV5-1
CASSRSPAVQETQYF	-	TRBJ2-5	-	TRBV5-1
CASGDLGDQPQHF	once	TRBJ1-5	-	TRBV10-2
CASSPGTSGSYEQYF	-	TRBJ2-7	TRBD2	TRBV6-4
CASSWRALRETQYF	-	TRBJ2-5	-	TRBV6-5
CASSIDRSYEQYF	once	TRBJ2-7	-	TRBV19
CASSLGNPRDTQYF	-	TRBJ2-3	-	TRBV5-5
CASSNPGQGNYGYTF	-	TRBJ1-2	TRBD1	TRBV19
CASRSLAGDFYYFF	-	TRBJ2-1	TRBD2	TRBV27
CASSLSGTDTQYF	-	TRBJ2-3	-	TRBV5-5
CASSSPGQGAREQYF	-	TRBJ2-7	TRBD1	TRBV6-5
CASSGQETQYF	-	TRBJ2-5	-	TRBV18
CASSARGKAGANQETQYF	-	TRBJ2-5	TRBD2	TRBV6-1
CASSSGFSYEQYF	-	TRBJ2-7	-	TRBV6-5
CASSFNTGGRETQYF	-	TRBJ2-5	TRBD1	TRBV27
CASSLELDSLLPYEQYF	-	TRBJ2-7	-	TRBV5-1
CASMVEGQGVSYEQYF	-	TRBJ2-7	TRBD1	TRBV7-2
CASSVDVSTTNTGELFF	-	TRBJ2-2	-	TRBV9
CASALGGGAGNTIYF	-	TRBJ1-3	-	TRBV12-5
CASSVVIDRAGANVLTF	once	TRBJ2-6	-	TRBV9
CASSSPPLDRAQETQYF	-	TRBJ2-5	TRBD1	TRBV11-3
CATGVSTLNYGYTF	-	TRBJ1-2	-	TRBV6-5
CASSLGPRNTEAFF	-	TRBJ1-1	-	TRBV7-9
CASSLRQEGAKNIQYF	-	TRBJ2-4	-	TRBV5-1
CASSILAAGGREQYF	once	TRBJ2-7	TRBD1	TRBV19
CAWSSGTSGGYTF	-	TRBJ1-2	-	TRBV30
CASSLEVGGVTDTQYF	-	TRBJ2-3	-	TRBV5-4
CASRVVGGETQYF	-	TRBJ2-5	-	TRBV6-1
CASSERAGFRSTNEKLFF	-	TRBJ1-4	-	TRBV2
CASSYGGKMNTEAFF	-	TRBJ1-1	-	TRBV6-5
CASSADIYEAFF	-	TRBJ1-1	-	TRBV7-9
CAGSRGAGNEQFF	-	TRBJ2-1	-	TRBV10-1
CASSDARHKGGINEQFF	-	TRBJ2-1	-	TRBV6-4
CASSVAPGYNEKLFF	-	TRBJ1-4	-	TRBV9
CASSPRSGRYYEQYF	-	TRBJ2-7	TRBD2	TRBV27
CASRGIDTQYF	-	TRBJ2-3	-	TRBV5-1
CASSLTGLVNVYEQYF	-	TRBJ2-7	TRBD2	TRBV5-1
CASSLVGLTFF	-	TRBJ1-1	-	TRBV11-3
CASSINNQGTGELFF	-	TRBJ2-2	-	TRBV5-1
CASQRSFGAETRGNYGYTF	-	TRBJ1-2	-	TRBV27
CASSLLETQYF	-	TRBJ2-5	-	TRBV5-8
CASSLFNYEQYF	-	TRBJ2-7	-	TRBV11-2
CASTTSGLGYNEQFF	-	TRBJ2-1	-	TRBV7-6
CASANYEQYF	-	TRBJ2-7	-	TRBV5-4
CASSPTAQVEVNEKLFF	once	TRBJ1-4	-	TRBV18
CASSPLAGGVNEQFF	-	TRBJ2-1	TRBD2	TRBV11-2